These 3 T cell receptor beta chains originate from one sample sequenced in a study of cytomegalovirus exposure and HLA in healthy donors. Some clones are missing from TCRdb's copy, which holds only in-frame ones; the method was immunoSEQ multiplex PCR. The repertoire consists of some 150,000 clones, with more than 75% occurring once and the leading ten covering 2% to 3%. The source material was PBMCs. These receptors came from a man aged 18 to 29 in good health and CMV-seropositive.

The chain recombines TRBV4-1 with TRBJ1-2; no reliable D call. Germline V gene lookup returns CDR1 MGHRA and CDR2 YSYEKL. Deletions cut 0 bases from V and 2 bases from J, with 10 bases between. The CDR3 loop spans 15 amino acids. The DNA for the CDR3 is TGCGCCAGCAGCCAAGAGTCGACAATCAACTATGGCTACACCTTC. This gives the protein CASSQESTINYGYTF.

The chain recombines TRBV30 with TRBJ1-4; D might be TRBD1 (5 bases). Looked up from germline, CDR1 is GTSNPN and CDR2 is SVGIG (reference sequence). The V gene lost 5 bases and the J gene lost 4 bases, with 8 bases spanning the gap. This CDR3 is built from 12 residues. DNA of the CDR3: TGTGCCTGGGGGGGACTTAATGAAAAACTGTTTTTT. It yields the protein CAWGGLNEKLFF.

V gene TRBV5-1 combines with J gene TRBJ1-5; a weak D match, TRBD1 (5 bases). This CDR3 region has 15 residues. CDR1 is SGHRS, CDR2 YFSETQ, per germline. V was pared by 1 base and J by 0 bases, with 8 bases between. CDR3 in DNA: TGCGCCAGCAGCTTGTCAGGGTATAGCAATCAGCCCCAGCATTTT. Amino acids: CASSLSGYSNQPQHF.